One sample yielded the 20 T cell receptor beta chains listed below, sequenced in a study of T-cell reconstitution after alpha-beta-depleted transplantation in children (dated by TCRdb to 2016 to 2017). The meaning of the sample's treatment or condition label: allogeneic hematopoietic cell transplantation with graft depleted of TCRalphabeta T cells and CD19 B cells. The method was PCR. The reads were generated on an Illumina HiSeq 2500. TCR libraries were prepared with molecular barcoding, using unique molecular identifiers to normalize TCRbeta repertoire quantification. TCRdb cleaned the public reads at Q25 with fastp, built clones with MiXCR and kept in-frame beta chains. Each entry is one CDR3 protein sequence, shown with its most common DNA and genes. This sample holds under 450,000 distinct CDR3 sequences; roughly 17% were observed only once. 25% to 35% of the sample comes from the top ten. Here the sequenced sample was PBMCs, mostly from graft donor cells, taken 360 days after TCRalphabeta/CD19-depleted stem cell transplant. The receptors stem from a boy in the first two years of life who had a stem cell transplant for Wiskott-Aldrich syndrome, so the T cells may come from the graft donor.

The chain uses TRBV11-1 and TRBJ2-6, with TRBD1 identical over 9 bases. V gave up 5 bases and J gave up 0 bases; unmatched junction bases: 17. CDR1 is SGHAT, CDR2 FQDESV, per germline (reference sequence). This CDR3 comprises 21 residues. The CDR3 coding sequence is TGTGCCAGCAGCAAAGGGACAGGGCGAGGATTATCGAGCTCTGGGGCCAACGTCCTGACTTTC. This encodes CASSKGTGRGLSSSGANVLTF.

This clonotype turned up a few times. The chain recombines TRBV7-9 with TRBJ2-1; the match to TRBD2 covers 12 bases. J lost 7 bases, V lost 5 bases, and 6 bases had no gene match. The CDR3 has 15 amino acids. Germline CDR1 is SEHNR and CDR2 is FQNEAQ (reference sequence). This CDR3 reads CASSQLAGGGNEQFF. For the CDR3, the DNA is TGTGCCAGCAGCCAACTAGCGGGGGGTGGGAATGAGCAGTTCTTC.

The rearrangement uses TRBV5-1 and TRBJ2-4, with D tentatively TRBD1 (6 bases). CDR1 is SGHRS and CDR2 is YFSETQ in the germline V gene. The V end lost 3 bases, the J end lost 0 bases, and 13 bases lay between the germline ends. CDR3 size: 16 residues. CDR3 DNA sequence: TGCGCCAGCAGCTACGGACAGCGTCTAGCCAAAAACATTCAGTACTTC. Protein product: CASSYGQRLAKNIQYF.

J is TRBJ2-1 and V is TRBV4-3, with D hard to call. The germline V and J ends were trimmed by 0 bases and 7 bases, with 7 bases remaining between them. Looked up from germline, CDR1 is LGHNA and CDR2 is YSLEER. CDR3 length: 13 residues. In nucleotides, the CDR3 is TGCGCCAGCAGCCAAGATCTTATTAATGAGCAGTTCTTC. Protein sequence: CASSQDLINEQFF.

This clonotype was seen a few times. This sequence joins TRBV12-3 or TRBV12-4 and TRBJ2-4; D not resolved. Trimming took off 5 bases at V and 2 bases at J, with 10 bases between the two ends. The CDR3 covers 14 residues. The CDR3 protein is CASSHDGSKNIQYF. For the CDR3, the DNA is TGTGCCAGCAGTCATGACGGATCCAAAAACATTCAGTACTTC.

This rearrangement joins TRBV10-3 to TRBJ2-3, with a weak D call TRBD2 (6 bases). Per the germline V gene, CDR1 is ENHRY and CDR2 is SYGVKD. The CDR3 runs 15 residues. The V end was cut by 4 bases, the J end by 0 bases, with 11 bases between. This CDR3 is CAISVLGTSTDTQYF. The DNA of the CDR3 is TGTGCCATCAGTGTATTGGGGACTAGCACAGATACGCAGTATTTT.

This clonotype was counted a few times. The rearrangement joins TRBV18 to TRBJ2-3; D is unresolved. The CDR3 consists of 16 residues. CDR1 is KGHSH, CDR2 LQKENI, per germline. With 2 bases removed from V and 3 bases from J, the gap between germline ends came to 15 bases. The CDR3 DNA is TGTGCCAGCTCACCATCAATAGGGATTACGACAGATACGCAGTATTTT. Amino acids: CASSPSIGITTDTQYF. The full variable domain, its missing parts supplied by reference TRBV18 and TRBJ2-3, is NAGVMQNPRHLVRRRGQEARLRCSPMKGHSHVYWYRQLPEEGLKFMVYLQKENIIDESGMPKERFSAEFPKEGPSILRIQQVVRGDSAAYFCASSPSIGITTDTQYFGPGTRLTVL.

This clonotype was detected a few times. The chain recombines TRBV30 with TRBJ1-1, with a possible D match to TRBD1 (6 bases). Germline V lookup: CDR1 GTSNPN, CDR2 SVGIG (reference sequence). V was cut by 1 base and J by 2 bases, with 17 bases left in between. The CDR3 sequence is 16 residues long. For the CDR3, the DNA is TGTGCCTGGAGTGCCTCCGCAGGGGTCTTCAACACTGAAGCTTTCTTT. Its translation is CAWSASAGVFNTEAFF.

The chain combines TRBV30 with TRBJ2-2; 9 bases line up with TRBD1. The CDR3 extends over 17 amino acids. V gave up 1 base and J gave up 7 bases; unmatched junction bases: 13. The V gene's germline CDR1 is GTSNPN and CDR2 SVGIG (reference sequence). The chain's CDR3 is CAWSGGPGTGPGGELFF. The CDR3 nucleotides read TGTGCCTGGAGTGGGGGACCCGGGACAGGGCCGGGCGGGGAGCTGTTTTTT.

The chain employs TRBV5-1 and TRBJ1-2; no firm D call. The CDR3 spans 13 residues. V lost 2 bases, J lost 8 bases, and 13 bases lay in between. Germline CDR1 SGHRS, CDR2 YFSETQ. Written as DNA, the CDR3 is TGCGCCAGCAGCTTCGAGTGGGGTGAAGGCTACACCTTC. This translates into CASSFEWGEGYTF.

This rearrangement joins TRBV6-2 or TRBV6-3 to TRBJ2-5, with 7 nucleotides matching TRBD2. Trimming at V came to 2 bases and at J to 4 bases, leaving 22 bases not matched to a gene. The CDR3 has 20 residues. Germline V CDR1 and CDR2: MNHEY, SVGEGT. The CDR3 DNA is TGTGCCAGCAGTTACCGGCTTTCGCCTAGCGGAGGAGGGCATAGAGAGACCCAGTACTTC. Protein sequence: CASSYRLSPSGGGHRETQYF.

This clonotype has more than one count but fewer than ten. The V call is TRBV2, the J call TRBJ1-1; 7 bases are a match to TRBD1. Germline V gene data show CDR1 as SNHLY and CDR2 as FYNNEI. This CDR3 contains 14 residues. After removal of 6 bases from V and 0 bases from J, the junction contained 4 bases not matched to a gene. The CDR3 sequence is CASRNRGLNTEAFF. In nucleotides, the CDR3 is TGTGCCAGCAGAAACAGGGGCCTGAACACTGAAGCTTTCTTT.

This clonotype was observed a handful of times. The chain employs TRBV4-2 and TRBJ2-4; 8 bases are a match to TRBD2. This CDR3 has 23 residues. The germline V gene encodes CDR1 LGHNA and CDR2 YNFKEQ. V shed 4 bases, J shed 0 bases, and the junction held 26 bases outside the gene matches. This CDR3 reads CASSPFSLAVTTWSDIAKNIQYF. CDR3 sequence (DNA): TGTGCCAGCAGCCCGTTCTCACTAGCGGTAACTACCTGGAGCGATATAGCCAAAAACATTCAGTACTTC.

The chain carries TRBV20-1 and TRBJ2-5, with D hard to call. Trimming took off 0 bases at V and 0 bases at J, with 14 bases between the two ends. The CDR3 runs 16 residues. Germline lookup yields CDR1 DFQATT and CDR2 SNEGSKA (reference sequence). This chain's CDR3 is CSARDISSWYQETQYF. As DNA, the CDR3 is TGCAGTGCTAGAGATATAAGTTCCTGGTACCAAGAGACCCAGTACTTC.

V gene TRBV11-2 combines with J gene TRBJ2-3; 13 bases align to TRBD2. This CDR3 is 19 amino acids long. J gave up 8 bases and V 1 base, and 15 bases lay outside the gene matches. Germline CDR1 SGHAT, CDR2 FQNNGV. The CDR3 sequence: CASSLGLAGGRKKERTQYF. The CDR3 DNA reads TGTGCCAGCAGCTTAGGACTAGCGGGGGGACGTAAGAAGGAACGTACGCAGTATTTT. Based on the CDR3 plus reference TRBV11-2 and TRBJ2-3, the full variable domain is EAGVAQSPRYKIIEKRQSVAFWCNPISGHATLYWYQQILGQGPKLLIQFQNNGVVDDSQLPKDRFSAERLKGVDSTLKIQPAKLEDSAVYLCASSLGLAGGRKKERTQYFGPGTRLTVL.

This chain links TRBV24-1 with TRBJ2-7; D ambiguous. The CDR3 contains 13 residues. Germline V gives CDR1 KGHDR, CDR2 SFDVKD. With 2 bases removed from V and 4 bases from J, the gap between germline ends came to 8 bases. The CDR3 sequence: CATSDSLGYEQYF. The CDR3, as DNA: TGTGCCACCAGTGATTCCCTTGGTTACGAGCAGTACTTC.

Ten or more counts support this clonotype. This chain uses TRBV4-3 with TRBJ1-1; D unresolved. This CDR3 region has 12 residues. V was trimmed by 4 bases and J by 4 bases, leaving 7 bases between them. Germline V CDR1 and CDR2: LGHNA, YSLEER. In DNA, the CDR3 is TGCGCCAGCAGCCGAGGCAGCACTGAAGCTTTCTTT. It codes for CASSRGSTEAFF.

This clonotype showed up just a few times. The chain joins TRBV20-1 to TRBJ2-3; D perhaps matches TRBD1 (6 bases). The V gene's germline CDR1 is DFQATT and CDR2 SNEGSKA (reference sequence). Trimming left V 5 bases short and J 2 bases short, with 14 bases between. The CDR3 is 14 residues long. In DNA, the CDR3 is TGCAGTGCTCTCACAGGGCCTTTCACAGATACGCAGTATTTT. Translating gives CSALTGPFTDTQYF.

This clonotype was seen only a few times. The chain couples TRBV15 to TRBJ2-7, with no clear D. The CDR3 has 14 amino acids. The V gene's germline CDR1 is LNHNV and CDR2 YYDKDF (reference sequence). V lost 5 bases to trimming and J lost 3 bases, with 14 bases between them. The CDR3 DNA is TGTGCCACCAGCGCCCGATCCGTGTTCTACGAGCAGTACTTC. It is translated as CATSARSVFYEQYF.

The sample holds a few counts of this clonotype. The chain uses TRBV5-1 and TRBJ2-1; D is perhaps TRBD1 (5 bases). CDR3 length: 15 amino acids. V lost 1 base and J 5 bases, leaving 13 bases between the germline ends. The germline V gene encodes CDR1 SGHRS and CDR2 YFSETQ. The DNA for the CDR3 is TGCGCCAGCAGCTTGAGGCCAACAGGAGACAATGAGCAGTTCTTC. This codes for CASSLRPTGDNEQFF.